This T cell receptor (beta chain) was documented in a study of cytomegalovirus exposure and HLA in healthy donors. Study-level findings and limits: Sequencing likely generated an artifact that appeared as a cluster of highly shared sequence variants. Later analysis showed most CMV-associated TCR beta chains appearing HLA-restricted.

Germline CDR1 SGDLS, CDR2 YYNGEE. Trimming removed 4 bases from V and 9 bases from J; junction bases left unmatched: 15. This CDR3 contains 16 residues. To note about this clone: Its antigen is still unknown.

Each of the donors was a healthy bone marrow donor. 13 Jbeta primers and 60 Vbeta primers were used for the PCR. Profiling relied on immunoSEQ multiplex PCR, and the TCRdb table lists in-frame clones only, not all of them. The sample lists around 90,000 clones; under 90% were seen once. V is TRBV9 and J is TRBJ2-7; 11 bases align to TRBD1. The sequenced sample consisted of PBMCs. The receptor's source is a middle-aged man in good health and CMV-seronegative. The CDR3 DNA follows: TGTGCCAGCAGCTTGGATTTCGGACAGGGGGCTACAGGGCAGTACTTC. Its translation is CASSLDFGQGATGQYF. The entire variable domain, with the rest obtained from reference TRBV9 and TRBJ2-7, is as follows: DSGVTQTPKHLITATGQRVTLRCSPRSGDLSVYWYQQSLDQGLQFLIQYYNGEERAKGNILERFSAQQFPDLHSELNLSSLELGDSALYFCASSLDFGQGATGQYFGPGTRLTVT.